A single T cell receptor beta chain is shown here with its context. Its target is unknown. The assay was immunoSEQ multiplex PCR, and TCRdb's table has in-frame clones only and misses some. The sample yields roughly 86,000 clones, more than 90% seen once. CDR1 is MNHNS and CDR2 is SASEGT in the germline V gene. Trimming took 4 bases from V and 7 from J, leaving 11 bases between them. This CDR3 has 12 amino acids. This entry belongs to a study of OX40 agonist ivuxolimab in advanced cancers. Study details: Administration of intravenous ivuxolimab to patients occurred every 2 weeks at 0.01 to 10 mg/kg. Overall study findings and caveats: In general, CD8+ T cells held more expanded clones than CD4+ did, on average.

Blood sampling was done at baseline, cycle 4 day 1, and cycle 7 day 1. This receptor was obtained from an adult with an advanced solid tumor such as melanoma, head and neck, liver or kidney cancer. The chain couples TRBV6-1 to TRBJ2-7, with unresolved D. The source material was CD4+ or CD8+ T cells sorted from blood, sampled in a trial of the OX40 agonist ivuxolimab. DNA of the CDR3: TGTGCCAGCAGTGCAGCAGGTCGGGAGCAGTACTTC. This translates into CASSAAGREQYF.